This T cell receptor (beta chain) was profiled in a study of T cell changes during pregnancy in multiple sclerosis. From germline, CDR1 is SGHNT and CDR2 YENEEA. With 5 bases clipped from V and 9 bases from J, the junction kept 8 bases outside the gene matches. There are 15 residues in the CDR3. Method: immunoSEQ multiplex PCR; TCRdb's copy keeps in-frame clones and lacks some. The sample holds tens of thousands of clones, 80% to 95% seen once. This material consisted of peripheral blood, taken in the third trimester of pregnancy. The chain couples TRBV11-3 to TRBJ2-1, with TRBD2 matching over 12 bases. The TCR comes from a female donor with multiple sclerosis, enrolled in a pregnancy study. CDR3 protein: CASSPGLAGYIEQFF. The CDR3 DNA reads TGTGCCAGCAGCCCAGGACTAGCGGGGTATATTGAGCAGTTCTTC.